These 32 T cell receptor beta chains were sequenced from one sample in a study of blood T cell repertoires in COVID-19. Here immunoSEQ multiplex PCR was the method, and the copy in TCRdb shows in-frame clones only, minus some. The sample includes 260,000 or so clones, approximately 85% seen only once; the top ten take 4.7%. The sequenced sample consisted of peripheral blood. Every receptor here comes from a woman between 65 and 79 years old with acute or convalescent COVID-19.

The gene calls are TRBV12-3 or TRBV12-4 and TRBJ2-6; D is ambiguous. The V and J ends lost 9 bases and 2 bases respectively, with 8 bases between them. This CDR3 has 13 amino acids. The CDR3 is CASRVTGANVLTF. CDR3 bases: TGTGCCAGTCGGGTCACTGGGGCCAACGTCCTGACTTTC.

J is TRBJ1-5 and V is TRBV6-5; no clear D gene. Trimming stripped 4 bases from V and 0 bases from J, with 7 bases between. The CDR3 covers 14 residues. Germline V gene sequence: CDR1 MNHEY, CDR2 SVGAGI. This chain's CDR3 is CASSLEPSNQPQHF. DNA of the CDR3: TGTGCCAGCAGTTTAGAGCCTAGCAATCAGCCCCAGCATTTT.

The chain couples TRBV7-2 to TRBJ1-5; D remains ambiguous. Germline CDR1 SGHTA, CDR2 FQGNSA. The CDR3 length is 15 residues. The V end lost 1 base, the J end lost 3 bases, and 10 bases lay between the germline ends. The CDR3 nucleotides are TGTGCCAGCAGCTTAGTCTCAGGCTACAATCAGCCCCAGCATTTT. The encoded protein is CASSLVSGYNQPQHF.

The rearrangement links TRBV6-4 to TRBJ1-3; 10 bases are a match to TRBD1. The CDR3 contains 22 residues. In germline, CDR1 is MRHNA, CDR2 SNTAGT. The V and J ends lost 2 bases and 0 bases, in that order; junction bases with no gene match: 19. In DNA form, the CDR3 reads TGTGCCAGCAGTGACGCAACCTCGAACTTCCGGGACAGGGGCCTCTCTGGAAACACCATATATTTT. This sequence encodes CASSDATSNFRDRGLSGNTIYF.

The chain employs TRBV11-3 and TRBJ2-1, with TRBD1 identical over 7 bases. The CDR3 is made up of 15 amino acids. Unmatched junction bases numbered 8, after V lost 0 bases and J lost 9 bases. Germline V gene lookup returns CDR1 SGHNT and CDR2 YENEEA. The CDR3 bases are TGTGCCAGCAGCTTAGATCGTGGGCAGGGGGTTGAGCAGTTCTTC. Residues: CASSLDRGQGVEQFF.

The chain employs TRBV28 and TRBJ2-5; 7 bases are shared with TRBD2. With V trimmed by 7 bases and J by 4 bases, 6 bases remained unmatched. Germline CDR1 and CDR2: MDHEN and SYDVKM. This CDR3 comprises 13 residues. The chain's CDR3 is CASNGGGRETQYF. CDR3 coding DNA: TGTGCCAGCAATGGGGGGGGTCGAGAGACCCAGTACTTC.

The V and J genes are TRBV6-4 and TRBJ2-1; 9 nucleotides agree with TRBD1. The CDR3 runs 13 residues. The trim removed 5 bases at V and 9 bases at J, leaving 5 bases unmatched. Germline lookup yields CDR1 MRHNA and CDR2 SNTAGT. The CDR3 here is CASSRDREGEQFF. The CDR3 DNA reads TGTGCCAGCAGTCGGGACAGGGAAGGTGAGCAGTTCTTC.

The genes are TRBV28 and TRBJ1-2; TRBD1 might be the D (6 bases). CDR1 and CDR2 from the germline V gene are MDHEN and SYDVKM. Trimming cost V 5 bases and J 9 bases, with 10 bases left between them. CDR3 length: 11 amino acids. The CDR3 bases are TGTGCCAGCAGTAGTGGGGGCCGCTACACCTTC. Protein: CASSSGGRYTF.

This chain connects TRBV7-2 to TRBJ2-2; a possible D gene is TRBD2 (5 bases). The CDR3 is made up of 14 amino acids. Germline CDR1 SGHTA, CDR2 FQGNSA. Deletions cut 3 bases from V and 4 bases from J, with 9 bases between. CDR3 residues: CASSLTRGTGELFF. The DNA for the CDR3 is TGTGCCAGCAGCTTGACCCGGGGCACCGGGGAGCTGTTTTTT.

The chain carries TRBV7-2 and TRBJ2-7, with TRBD2 matching over 9 bases. Germline CDR1 is SGHTA and CDR2 is FQGNSA. With 5 bases clipped from V and 5 bases from J, the junction kept 13 bases outside the gene matches. CDR3 length equals 16 residues. The CDR3 sequence: CASSQWALAGTHEQYF. The CDR3 DNA sequence: TGTGCCAGCAGCCAATGGGCCCTAGCGGGGACCCACGAGCAGTACTTC.

This chain links TRBV7-2 with TRBJ1-2; 9 nucleotides line up with TRBD1. CDR1 and CDR2 (germline): SGHTA, FQGNSA. V shed 5 bases and J 4 bases; nucleotides not matched to a gene: 5. CDR3 length equals 14 residues. CDR3 nucleotide sequence: TGTGCCAGCAGCCTGGACAGGGGTGGCTATGGCTACACCTTC. This sequence encodes CASSLDRGGYGYTF. Full variable domain (remainder filled in from reference TRBV7-2 and TRBJ1-2): GAGVSQSPSNKVTEKGKDVELRCDPISGHTALYWYRQSLGQGLEFLIYFQGNSAPDKSGLPSDRFSAERTGGSVSTLTIQRTQQEDSAVYLCASSLDRGGYGYTFGSGTRLTVV.

This chain joins TRBV19 and TRBJ1-2, with D maybe TRBD1 (5 bases). From germline, CDR1 is LNHDA and CDR2 SQIVND (reference sequence). This CDR3 spans 13 amino acids. Deletions cut 3 bases from V and 5 bases from J, with 10 bases between. The CDR3 nucleotides read TGTGCCAGTAGTATCGACAGATATTATGGCTACACCTTC. Its translation: CASSIDRYYGYTF.

The chain has TRBV6-5 and TRBJ2-1, with TRBD1 matching over 8 bases. Germline CDR1 is MNHEY and CDR2 is SVGAGI. After removal of 6 bases from V and 6 bases from J, the junction contained 4 bases not matched to a gene. The CDR3 totals 13 residues. The CDR3 loop reads CASRKTGGNEQFF. DNA of the CDR3: TGTGCCAGCAGGAAAACAGGGGGCAATGAGCAGTTCTTC.

This clone occurred once. The gene calls are TRBV7-2 and TRBJ2-6; D is perhaps TRBD1 (6 bases). Germline loops: CDR1 SGHTA, CDR2 FQGNSA. CDR3 length equals 15 residues. V lost 4 bases to trimming and J lost 4 bases, with 11 bases between them. CDR3 region: CASSSQGTGANVLTF. The DNA of the CDR3 is TGTGCCAGCAGCTCGCAGGGGACCGGGGCCAACGTCCTGACTTTC.

The rearrangement joins TRBV5-4 to TRBJ2-5, with 9 positions matching TRBD1. The germline CDR1 and CDR2 sequences are SGHNT and YYREEE (reference sequence). The CDR3 is made up of 16 amino acids. The V and J ends lost 6 bases and 5 bases, in that order; junction bases with no gene match: 14. The CDR3 DNA is TGTGCCAGCACCAGAGCCCCGGGACAGGGCGGGGAGACCCAGTACTTC. This sequence encodes CASTRAPGQGGETQYF.

This clone appeared a few times. The chain links TRBV6-6 to TRBJ1-5, with D possibly being TRBD1 (6 bases). Germline V gives CDR1 MNHNY, CDR2 SVGAGI (reference sequence). Trimming removed 6 bases from V and 4 bases from J, with 16 bases in between. The CDR3 covers 15 residues. CDR3 nucleotide sequence: TGTGCCAGCAGGGCACGGGACAACTTAAATCAGCCCCAGCATTTT. This sequence encodes CASRARDNLNQPQHF.

The rearrangement joins TRBV14 to TRBJ2-7, with 8 positions matching TRBD1. The ends lost 0 bases at V and 6 bases at J; junction bases unmatched: 1. In germline, CDR1 is SGHDN, CDR2 FVKESK. This CDR3 comprises 13 residues. The CDR3 DNA reads as TGTGCCAGCAGCCAAGACAGGGGGCTCGAGCAGTACTTC. Its protein is CASSQDRGLEQYF.

The chain has TRBV5-1 and TRBJ2-1; D is perhaps TRBD2 (6 bases). The CDR3 is 13 residues long. V was trimmed by 7 bases and J by 5 bases, leaving 13 bases between them. Germline V gene lookup returns CDR1 SGHRS and CDR2 YFSETQ. As DNA, the CDR3 is TGCGCCAGCCAGGCTAGCGCGAACAATGAGCAGTTCTTC. This encodes CASQASANNEQFF. Together with reference TRBV5-1 and TRBJ2-1, the CDR3 gives the full variable domain: KAGVTQTPRYLIKTRGQQVTLSCSPISGHRSVSWYQQTPGQGLQFLFEYFSETQRNKGNFPGRFSGRQFSNSRSEMNVSTLELGDSALYLCASQASANNEQFFGPGTRLTVL.

This chain links TRBV12-5 with TRBJ1-2, with D maybe TRBD1 (5 bases). Germline V gene sequence: CDR1 LGHNT, CDR2 FRNRAP. Trimming took off 6 bases at V and 6 bases at J, with 17 bases between the two ends. CDR3 length: 14 residues. The CDR3 region is CASGPAWGEDGYTF. The CDR3 nucleotides read TGTGCTAGTGGCCCAGCCTGGGGGGAGGATGGCTACACCTTC.

This rearrangement joins TRBV18 to TRBJ1-6, with TRBD1 matching over 10 bases. Germline V lookup: CDR1 KGHSH, CDR2 LQKENI. The CDR3 runs to 15 residues. V shed 2 bases and J 10 bases; nucleotides not matched to a gene: 5. The CDR3 DNA is TGTGCCAGCTCACCATCCGGGACAGGGGAATCACCCCTCCACTTT. This translates into CASSPSGTGESPLHF.

This chain joins TRBV28 and TRBJ2-5; 7 bases are a match to TRBD1. After removal of 5 bases from V and 2 bases from J, the junction contained 2 bases not matched to a gene. Germline-derived CDR1 and CDR2 are MDHEN and SYDVKM. The CDR3 is made up of 13 amino acids. The CDR3 spells CASSRDSQETQYF. CDR3 DNA sequence: TGTGCCAGCAGTAGGGACAGTCAAGAGACCCAGTACTTC.

The chain carries TRBV9 and TRBJ1-2; weak D call: TRBD1 (6 bases). There are 13 residues in the CDR3. The germline V gene has CDR1 SGDLS and CDR2 YYNGEE. V shed 7 bases and J shed 5 bases, with 15 bases lying between them. The CDR3: CASARQAEYGYTF. In DNA, the CDR3 is TGTGCCAGCGCCCGACAGGCGGAGTATGGCTACACCTTC.

This chain connects TRBV9 to TRBJ1-6; D perhaps matches TRBD1 (6 bases). Trimming removed 5 bases from V and 7 bases from J, with 16 bases in between. Germline-derived CDR1 and CDR2 are SGDLS and YYNGEE. The CDR3 extends over 15 amino acids. The CDR3, as DNA: TGTGCCAGCAGGGACAGTGGAAACGGGAATTCACCCCTCCACTTT. This encodes CASRDSGNGNSPLHF.

The gene calls are TRBV7-2 and TRBJ2-2; the match to TRBD2 covers 7 bases. CDR1 SGHTA and CDR2 FQGNSA come from the germline V gene. CDR3 length: 16 residues. The junction had 7 bases not matched to a gene; V was cut back by 6 bases and J by 0 bases. CDR3 amino acids: CASSGGGMANTGELFF. The CDR3 DNA reads TGTGCCAGCAGTGGCGGGGGAATGGCGAACACCGGGGAGCTGTTTTTT. The full variable domain, rest sourced from reference TRBV7-2 and TRBJ2-2, is GAGVSQSPSNKVTEKGKDVELRCDPISGHTALYWYRQSLGQGLEFLIYFQGNSAPDKSGLPSDRFSAERTGGSVSTLTIQRTQQEDSAVYLCASSGGGMANTGELFFGEGSRLTVL.

The gene calls are TRBV10-3 and TRBJ1-3; tentatively, D is TRBD1 (6 bases). Trimming pared 8 bases from V and 0 bases from J, leaving 8 bases between. CDR3 length: 13 amino acids. Germline values: CDR1 ENHRY, CDR2 SYGVKD. The CDR3 loop reads CAILTGSGNTIYF. CDR3 sequence (DNA): TGTGCCATCTTGACAGGCTCTGGAAACACCATATATTTT.

About this clone itself: The identical CDR3 is also encoded by other nucleotide sequences in the sample. This chain uses TRBV28 with TRBJ1-4, with TRBD1 matching 9 bases. Germline V gene data show CDR1 as MDHEN and CDR2 as SYDVKM. CDR3 length: 15 amino acids. Germline trimming cut 1 base from V and 4 bases from J; bases unmatched to any gene: 1. The CDR3 reads CASSLSGQGNEKLFF. Written as DNA, the CDR3 is TGTGCCAGCAGTTTATCGGGACAGGGTAATGAAAAACTGTTTTTT.

The chain is built from TRBV27 and TRBJ2-2; 12 nucleotides line up with TRBD2. From germline, CDR1 is MNHEY and CDR2 SMNVEV (reference sequence). J gave up 5 bases and V 7 bases, and 5 bases lay outside the gene matches. The CDR3 extends over 15 amino acids. CDR3 amino acids: CASTPGLAGTGELFF. CDR3 bases: TGTGCCAGCACCCCGGGACTAGCGGGTACCGGGGAGCTGTTTTTT.

V gene TRBV2 combines with J gene TRBJ2-2; 9 positions agree with TRBD1. Losses at the gene ends were 6 bases for V and 4 bases for J; bases not matched to a gene: 6. This CDR3 contains 15 residues. The germline V gene encodes CDR1 SNHLY and CDR2 FYNNEI. In nucleotides, the CDR3 is TGTGCCAGCAGGGAAAGGACAGGGGTCACCGGGGAGCTGTTTTTT. It is translated as CASRERTGVTGELFF.

The rearrangement joins TRBV2 to TRBJ1-4; D ambiguous. Looked up from germline, CDR1 is SNHLY and CDR2 is FYNNEI. Trimming removed 7 bases from V and 5 bases from J, with 17 bases in between. The CDR3 is 15 residues long. CDR3 protein: CASKADNSINEKLFF. In nucleotides, the CDR3 is TGTGCCAGCAAGGCTGATAACAGCATAAATGAAAAACTGTTTTTT.

This chain uses TRBV5-1 with TRBJ1-1; D unclear. V was cut by 0 bases and J by 7 bases, with 7 bases left in between. The CDR3 runs 12 residues. Germline CDR1 and CDR2: SGHRS and YFSETQ. CDR3 loop: CASSLARNEAFF. CDR3 in DNA: TGCGCCAGCAGCTTGGCGAGGAATGAAGCTTTCTTT.

This clone was recorded once. The CDR3, as DNA: TGTGCCAGCAGCCTAGGACTAGCGGTATTAAATGAGCAGTTCTTC. It codes for CASSLGLAVLNEQFF. The chain carries TRBV9 and TRBJ2-1, with TRBD2 matching 10 bases. Germline CDR1 and CDR2: SGDLS and YYNGEE. This CDR3 region has 15 residues. The junction had 8 bases not matched to a gene; V was cut back by 4 bases and J by 7 bases.

This sequence joins TRBV5-1 and TRBJ2-7, with TRBD1 identical over 10 bases. With 0 bases clipped from V and 5 bases from J, the junction kept 5 bases outside the gene matches. The germline gives CDR1 SGHRS, CDR2 YFSETQ. The CDR3 consists of 15 residues. This chain's CDR3 is CASSLGDRGVHEQYF. The CDR3 DNA follows: TGCGCCAGCAGCTTGGGGGACAGGGGTGTCCACGAGCAGTACTTC. Variable domain in full (rest from reference TRBV5-1 and TRBJ2-7): KAGVTQTPRYLIKTRGQQVTLSCSPISGHRSVSWYQQTPGQGLQFLFEYFSETQRNKGNFPGRFSGRQFSNSRSEMNVSTLELGDSALYLCASSLGDRGVHEQYFGPGTRLTVT.